A selection of T cell receptor beta chains follows, all from one sample in a study of blood T cell repertoires in COVID-19. Sequencing was performed with immunoSEQ multiplex PCR; in TCRdb, only in-frame clones are kept and a portion is missing. The sample contains about 190,000 clones, around 85% of which appear only once. Specimen: peripheral blood. The receptors derive from a man between 45 and 60 years old who had recovered from COVID-19. Both conserved end residues are part of each CDR3. A D gene is named only where the DNA matches it firmly. For some rows the clone size is stated as once, few or many, or as a class when expanded; others skip it.

J | V | size | D | CDR3 | DNA
TRBJ2-5 | TRBV7-3 | . | TRBD1 | CASSFRDSEMETQYF | TGTGCCAGCAGCTTCCGGGACAGTGAGATGGAGACCCAGTACTTC
TRBJ1-3 | TRBV5-6 | once | TRBD1 | CASSFSKTGGREYTIYF | TGTGCCTCTTCTTTTAGTAAAACAGGGGGCCGAGAGTACACCATATATTTT
TRBJ1-2 | TRBV14 | . | TRBD1 | CASSPTGGEDYGYTF | TGTGCCAGCAGCCCGACAGGGGGCGAGGACTATGGCTACACCTTC
TRBJ2-3 | TRBV9 | . | TRBD2 | CASSVMLAGADTQYF | TGTGCCAGCAGCGTAATGCTAGCGGGAGCAGATACGCAGTATTTT
TRBJ1-1 | TRBV18 | . | . | CASSPPPTGNTEAFF | TGTGCCAGCTCACCACCTCCGACTGGAAACACTGAAGCTTTCTTT
TRBJ1-2 | TRBV9 | . | TRBD1 | CASSEGQAGGYTF | TGTGCCAGCAGCGAGGGACAGGCAGGCGGCTACACCTTC
TRBJ2-1 | TRBV4-2 | . | . | CASSQDPSSSYNEQFF | TGTGCCAGCAGCCAAGACCCTTCGAGCTCCTACAATGAGCAGTTCTTC
TRBJ1-2 | TRBV30 | once | . | CAWSVPGVGYTF | TGTGCCTGGAGTGTACCCGGAGTGGGCTACACCTTC
TRBJ2-2 | TRBV7-2 | . | TRBD2 | CASSVARGGHNGELFF | TGTGCCAGCAGCGTGGCCCGCGGGGGGCATAACGGGGAGCTGTTTTTT
TRBJ2-2 | TRBV6-5 | . | . | CASGSTAYTGELFF | TGTGCCAGCGGTAGCACCGCTTACACCGGGGAGCTGTTTTTT
TRBJ2-4 | TRBV6-5 | . | TRBD1 | CASMTGYEKNIQYF | TGTGCCAGCATGACAGGGTACGAAAAGAACATTCAGTACTTC
TRBJ2-7 | TRBV5-4 | . | TRBD2 | CASSRSGSTYEQYF | TGTGCCAGCAGCCGTAGCGGGAGTACCTACGAGCAGTACTTC
TRBJ2-7 | TRBV19 | . | TRBD1 | CASNPQPGQGVYEQYF | TGTGCCAGTAACCCACAACCGGGACAGGGGGTCTACGAGCAGTACTTC
TRBJ2-7 | TRBV28 | . | TRBD1 | CASTQGGPYEQYF | TGTGCCAGCACACAGGGGGGCCCCTACGAGCAGTACTTC
TRBJ2-5 | TRBV5-1 | . | . | CASSSIFKGETQYF | TGCGCCAGCAGCTCAATATTTAAGGGGGAGACCCAGTACTTC
TRBJ2-7 | TRBV28 | . | TRBD1 | CASTPRDSGYEQYF | TGTGCCAGCACCCCCCGGGACAGCGGCTACGAGCAGTACTTC
TRBJ2-7 | TRBV10-2 | . | TRBD1 | CASRPGQGANEQYF | TGCGCCAGCAGACCGGGACAGGGGGCGAACGAGCAGTACTTC
TRBJ1-2 | TRBV5-5 | . | TRBD1 | CASSLVGGDYGYTF | TGTGCCAGCAGCTTGGTAGGGGGCGACTATGGCTACACCTTC
TRBJ2-1 | TRBV7-8 | . | . | CASSLSTGSVNEQFF | TGTGCCAGCAGCTTATCTACAGGTTCGGTCAATGAGCAGTTCTTC
TRBJ1-1 | TRBV6-5 | . | TRBD1 | CATLTGTGHAFF | TGTGCCACCCTGACCGGGACAGGCCATGCTTTCTTT
TRBJ2-1 | TRBV6-4 | . | . | CASSEQSNNEQFF | TGTGCCAGCAGTGAACAGTCTAACAATGAGCAGTTCTTC
TRBJ2-3 | TRBV18 | . | . | CASSFQRVGRTDTQYF | TGTGCCAGCTCATTTCAGCGCGTTGGGAGGACAGATACGCAGTATTTT
TRBJ2-1 | TRBV7-7 | . | TRBD2 | CASSQGLAGGSYNEQFF | TGTGCCAGCAGCCAGGGACTAGCGGGAGGATCCTACAATGAGCAGTTCTTC
TRBJ1-1 | TRBV10-3 | . | . | CAISDWERGNTEAFF | TGTGCCATCAGTGACTGGGAAAGGGGGAACACTGAAGCTTTCTTT
TRBJ1-2 | TRBV24-1 | once | TRBD1 | CATSDLRTGGFYGYTF | TGTGCCACCAGTGATTTGAGGACAGGGGGCTTCTATGGCTACACCTTC
TRBJ1-1 | TRBV5-1 | . | . | CASSRTAVMNTEAFF | TGCGCCAGCAGCAGGACAGCAGTTATGAACACTGAAGCTTTCTTT
TRBJ1-6 | TRBV5-1 | few | . | CASSLANFGQSNSPLHF | TGCGCCAGCAGCTTGGCCAATTTTGGACAGTCAAATTCACCCCTCCACTTT
TRBJ2-3 | TRBV7-3 | . | . | CASSLGAGATDTQYF | TGTGCCAGCAGCTTAGGGGCAGGGGCCACAGATACGCAGTATTTT
TRBJ2-2 | TRBV27 | . | TRBD1 | CASSLSGTVNTGELFF | TGTGCCAGCAGTCTGTCCGGGACAGTGAACACCGGGGAGCTGTTTTTT
TRBJ2-1 | TRBV19 | . | . | CASGRYSGAYNEQFF | TGTGCCAGTGGACGTTATAGCGGCGCCTACAATGAGCAGTTCTTC
TRBJ2-1 | TRBV7-3 | . | TRBD2 | CASSPVQASGTPPPSGEQFF | TGTGCCAGCAGCCCAGTTCAAGCTAGCGGGACGCCGCCTCCATCCGGTGAGCAGTTCTTC
TRBJ2-1 | TRBV5-4 | . | TRBD2 | CASSSGTSGRVPNEQFF | TGTGCCAGCAGCTCCGGGACTAGCGGGAGGGTACCTAATGAGCAGTTCTTC
TRBJ2-1 | TRBV9 | . | . | CASSVTGLQYNEQFF | TGTGCCAGCAGCGTAACAGGACTACAGTACAATGAGCAGTTCTTC
TRBJ2-1 | TRBV3-1/TRBV3-2 | . | TRBD2 | CASSKDTTSGKVLLDEQFF | TGTGCCAGCAGCAAAGACACTACTAGCGGGAAGGTCCTTTTGGATGAGCAGTTCTTC
TRBJ2-7 | TRBV6-2/TRBV6-3 | . | TRBD2 | CASSLAGGFYEQYF | TGTGCCAGCAGTTTAGCGGGAGGGTTCTACGAGCAGTACTTC
TRBJ2-3 | TRBV6-2/TRBV6-3 | . | . | CASSYSSGTDTQYF | TGTGCCAGCAGTTACTCTTCCGGCACAGATACGCAGTATTTT
TRBJ1-3 | TRBV25-1 | few | TRBD1 | CASSGQGSGNTIYF | TGTGCCAGCAGTGGACAGGGCTCTGGAAACACCATATATTTT
TRBJ2-1 | TRBV11-3 | . | TRBD1 | CASSLRQGAVNEQFF | TGTGCCAGTAGCCTCCGACAGGGGGCTGTGAATGAGCAGTTCTTC
TRBJ1-2 | TRBV7-9 | once | . | CASSPTSDRGSVYGYTF | TGTGCCAGCAGCCCAACTTCGGACCGGGGGTCTGTGTATGGCTACACCTTC
TRBJ1-1 | TRBV3-1/TRBV3-2 | . | TRBD1 | CASSQDPGQGGTEAFF | TGTGCCAGCAGCCAAGATCCCGGACAGGGGGGCACTGAAGCTTTCTTT
TRBJ1-1 | TRBV10-3 | . | TRBD1 | CATENIQGDTEAFF | TGTGCCACCGAGAATATACAGGGGGATACTGAAGCTTTCTTT
TRBJ1-1 | TRBV19 | . | TRBD1 | CASSTRQGRNTEAFF | TGTGCCAGTAGTACCAGACAGGGGAGGAACACTGAAGCTTTCTTT
TRBJ2-3 | TRBV4-1 | . | . | CASSQDLTGFQYF | TGCGCCAGCAGCCAAGATTTGACGGGATTTCAGTATTTT
TRBJ2-7 | TRBV25-1 | . | TRBD2 | CASSKIAGINEQYF | TGTGCCAGCAGTAAGATAGCGGGAATTAACGAGCAGTACTTC
TRBJ2-2 | TRBV18 | . | TRBD1 | CASRPGQGYTGELFF | TGTGCCAGCAGACCGGGACAGGGGTACACCGGGGAGCTGTTTTTT
TRBJ2-3 | TRBV19 | . | . | CASSGAPLGTQYF | TGTGCCAGTAGTGGGGCCCCGCTCGGTACGCAGTATTTT
TRBJ2-1 | TRBV20-1 | . | . | CSAIDFRGLRDNEQFF | TGCAGTGCTATTGACTTCCGGGGACTTAGGGACAATGAGCAGTTCTTC
TRBJ2-2 | TRBV10-3 | . | . | CAISESGGTGELFF | TGTGCCATCAGTGAGTCAGGGGGCACCGGGGAGCTGTTTTTT
TRBJ2-6 | TRBV7-6 | . | . | CASSSQGTSGANVLTF | TGTGCCAGCAGCTCGCAGGGGACCTCTGGGGCCAACGTCCTGACTTTC
TRBJ1-1 | TRBV7-3 | . | . | CASSPGVMNTEAFF | TGTGCCAGCAGCCCAGGGGTAATGAACACTGAAGCTTTCTTT
TRBJ2-1 | TRBV11-2 | . | TRBD2 | CASSSSGELYNEQFF | TGTGCCAGCAGCTCAAGCGGGGAACTTTACAATGAGCAGTTCTTC
TRBJ1-5 | TRBV27 | . | TRBD1 | CASSLRQGSWPQHF | TGTGCCAGCAGTCTAAGACAGGGGTCATGGCCCCAGCATTTT
TRBJ2-1 | TRBV4-1 | . | . | CASSQDFASAHNEQFF | TGCGCCAGCAGCCAAGATTTTGCTAGCGCTCACAATGAGCAGTTCTTC